One sample yielded the 19 T cell receptor beta chains listed below, sequenced in a study of early T cells in non-severe SARS-CoV-2 infection. Using its own MiXCR run on the 5' RACE reads, TCRdb lists one record per CDR3 protein. The table records 100,000 to 150,000 distinct CDR3 sequences, more than 12% of them present only once. The sequenced sample was whole blood. The receptors shown here come from an adult who was a healthcare worker with PCR-confirmed SARS-CoV-2 infection or an uninfected control (not recorded which).

This clonotype was seen more than once but under ten times. The gene calls are TRBV2 and TRBJ2-3; D not certain. Germline V lookup: CDR1 SNHLY, CDR2 FYNNEI. The CDR3 runs 14 residues. Trimming left V 5 bases short and J 3 bases short, with 12 bases between. The CDR3 reads CASSPLVGTDTQYF. The CDR3 region has the DNA TGTGCCAGCAGTCCGCTGGTGGGAACAGATACGCAGTATTTT.

The CDR3 loop reads CSASFGSGGAITYNEQFF. CDR3 DNA sequence: TGCAGTGCTAGTTTTGGTAGCGGGGGGGCCATTACCTACAATGAGCAGTTCTTC. The chain has TRBV20-1 and TRBJ2-1; TRBD2 matches at 11 bases. V trimming: 3 bases; J trimming: 2 bases; junction bases outside the gene matches: 12. The CDR3 has 18 residues. Germline V gene data show CDR1 as DFQATT and CDR2 as SNEGSKA (reference sequence).

The V and J genes are TRBV7-9 and TRBJ2-5; TRBD2 is a possible D gene (5 bases). The CDR3 totals 11 residues. Germline-derived CDR1 and CDR2 are SEHNR and FQNEAQ (reference sequence). V was shortened by 3 bases and J by 9 bases, with 8 bases between the two germline ends. The CDR3 loop reads CASSFGISQYF. CDR3 nucleotides: TGTGCCAGCAGCTTCGGGATTTCCCAGTACTTC.

V gene TRBV5-1 combines with J gene TRBJ1-4; D ambiguous. Germline V gives CDR1 SGHRS, CDR2 YFSETQ. This CDR3 has 15 amino acids. Trimming stripped 1 base from V and 6 bases from J, with 13 bases between. The CDR3 nucleotides are TGCGCCAGCAGCTTGTCGGGAGACATGGATGAAAAACTGTTTTTT. This translates into CASSLSGDMDEKLFF.

The CDR3 spells CAIKSGRGTGVEKLFF. The CDR3 nucleotides read TGTGCCATCAAATCCGGGCGTGGGACAGGGGTTGAAAAACTGTTTTTT. This chain connects TRBV10-3 to TRBJ1-4; the match to TRBD1 covers 10 bases. Looked up from germline, CDR1 is ENHRY and CDR2 is SYGVKD. CDR3 length: 16 amino acids. V gave up 7 bases and J gave up 7 bases; unmatched junction bases: 12.

Only a few counts were recorded for this clonotype. The chain recombines TRBV14 with TRBJ2-3; the D gene is possibly TRBD1 (6 bases). Germline CDR1 is SGHDN and CDR2 is FVKESK. The CDR3 has 15 residues. V lost 6 bases and J 2 bases, leaving 15 bases between the germline ends. CDR3 in amino acids: CASSSGTPSTDTQYF. The CDR3 nucleotides read TGTGCCAGCAGTTCCGGGACACCCTCCACAGATACGCAGTATTTT.

This clonotype was counted between two and nine times. The rearrangement joins TRBV5-1 to TRBJ2-5; unclear D gene. Germline lookup yields CDR1 SGHRS and CDR2 YFSETQ. This CDR3 region has 14 residues. Deletions cut 0 bases from V and 1 base from J, with 7 bases between. The CDR3 region has the DNA TGCGCCAGCAGCTTGGAAGGAACCCAAGAGACCCAGTACTTC. The encoded protein is CASSLEGTQETQYF.

The chain carries TRBV5-6 and TRBJ1-3; possibly TRBD1 for D (6 bases). The CDR3 is 15 amino acids. V was cut by 1 base and J by 2 bases, with 10 bases left in between. The germline V gene has CDR1 SGHDT and CDR2 YYEEEE. CDR3 in DNA: TGTGCCAGCAGCTTGTACAGGGTCCCTGGAAACACCATATATTTT. Amino acid sequence: CASSLYRVPGNTIYF.

In its sample, this clonotype was seen a few times. J is TRBJ1-2 and V is TRBV19, with 10 bases lining up with TRBD1. This CDR3 is 13 amino acids long. Trimming cost V 5 bases and J 6 bases; bases outside gene matches: 3. The V gene's germline CDR1 is LNHDA and CDR2 SQIVND (reference sequence). CDR3 nucleotide sequence: TGTGCCAGTAGTGGGGACAGGGGCCATGGCTACACCTTC. Translation gives CASSGDRGHGYTF.

The chain combines TRBV20-1 with TRBJ2-2; D possibly corresponds to TRBD2 (5 bases). Germline loops: CDR1 DFQATT, CDR2 SNEGSKA (reference sequence). Trimming left V 1 base short and J 3 bases short, with 12 bases between. The CDR3 sequence is 15 residues long. The CDR3: CSARGGSGYTGELFF. CDR3 nucleotides: TGCAGTGCTAGAGGTGGCAGCGGATACACCGGGGAGCTGTTTTTT.

The CDR3 DNA reads TGTGCCAGCAGGACCAGGGGGGACACCATATATTTT. Amino acid sequence: CASRTRGDTIYF. The V gene is TRBV14, the J gene TRBJ1-3, with 7 nucleotides matching TRBD1. The CDR3 is made up of 12 amino acids. The V and J ends lost 6 bases and 8 bases, in that order; junction bases with no gene match: 4. Per germline, CDR1 SGHDN and CDR2 FVKESK.

The J gene is TRBJ2-5, the V gene TRBV9, with a weak D call TRBD1 (6 bases). There are 13 residues in the CDR3. V was clipped by 3 bases and J by 5 bases, with 11 bases between them. Germline CDR1 and CDR2: SGDLS and YYNGEE. The CDR3 here is CASSGGQEETQYF. The CDR3 bases are TGTGCCAGCAGCGGGGGACAAGAGGAGACCCAGTACTTC. The full variable domain, completed using reference TRBV9 and TRBJ2-5, is DSGVTQTPKHLITATGQRVTLRCSPRSGDLSVYWYQQSLDQGLQFLIQYYNGEERAKGNILERFSAQQFPDLHSELNLSSLELGDSALYFCASSGGQEETQYFGPGTRLLVL.

This clonotype was recorded at least ten times. V is TRBV9 and J is TRBJ2-5; D may be TRBD1 or TRBD2 (5 bases each). The V gene lost 0 bases and the J gene lost 2 bases, with 11 bases spanning the gap. Germline CDR1 is SGDLS and CDR2 is YYNGEE. The CDR3 is 15 residues long. CDR3 DNA sequence: TGTGCCAGCAGCGTAGGCTGGGACGGACAAGAGACCCAGTACTTC. This gives the protein CASSVGWDGQETQYF.

This chain links TRBV11-2 with TRBJ1-1; D is uncertain. The V gene's germline CDR1 is SGHAT and CDR2 FQNNGV. V dropped 3 bases and J dropped 6 bases, with 5 bases sitting between them. CDR3 length: 11 residues. The CDR3 region is CASSFRSEAFF. The CDR3 nucleotides are TGTGCCAGCAGCTTTCGCTCTGAAGCTTTCTTT.

This clonotype was seen only a few times. The rearrangement uses TRBV7-3 and TRBJ2-6, with D unclear. The germline V and J ends were trimmed by 5 bases and 0 bases, with 8 bases remaining between them. The CDR3 contains 15 residues. CDR1 and CDR2 (germline): SGHTA, FQGTGA. The CDR3, as DNA: TGTGCCAGCAGCATGCAGAGCTCTGGGGCCAACGTCCTGACTTTC. Translated, it gives CASSMQSSGANVLTF.

The genes are TRBV6-6 and TRBJ2-1, with 7 bases that match TRBD2. V trimming: 6 bases; J trimming: 5 bases; junction bases outside the gene matches: 1. Germline-derived CDR1 and CDR2 are MNHNY and SVGAGI (reference sequence). This CDR3 comprises 12 residues. CDR3 coding DNA: TGTGCCAGCAGGAGCGGGGACAATGAGCAGTTCTTC. This gives the protein CASRSGDNEQFF.

This chain connects TRBV18 to TRBJ2-3, with D tentatively TRBD2 (6 bases). The CDR3 totals 15 residues. Trimming left V 2 bases short and J 3 bases short, with 12 bases between. Germline loops: CDR1 KGHSH, CDR2 LQKENI. The CDR3 sequence is CASSPELAITDTQYF. Written as DNA, the CDR3 is TGTGCCAGCTCACCAGAACTAGCCATAACAGATACGCAGTATTTT.

This clonotype came up many times. The chain links TRBV6-5 to TRBJ1-1; weak D call: TRBD1 (5 bases). Trimming took 0 bases from V and 12 from J, leaving 20 bases between them. The CDR3 is 15 residues long. Germline V lookup: CDR1 MNHEY, CDR2 SVGAGI. The CDR3 loop is CASSYSRTGTLATFF. As DNA, the CDR3 is TGTGCCAGCAGTTACTCGAGAACCGGGACCCTAGCTACTTTCTTT.

The chain is built from TRBV7-6 and TRBJ2-5; 8 nucleotides match TRBD2. The germline gives CDR1 SGHVS, CDR2 FNYEAQ. The V gene end was trimmed by 1 base and the J gene end by 1 base; junction bases not matched to a gene: 8. The CDR3 extends over 17 amino acids. The CDR3 coding sequence is TGTGCCAGCAGCTTAGTTCCAGCGGGGGCCTTCCAAGAGACCCAGTACTTC. Translated: CASSLVPAGAFQETQYF.